This passage covers 28 T cell receptor beta chains from one sample sequenced in a study of cytomegalovirus exposure and HLA in healthy donors. Both 60 Vbeta primers and 13 Jbeta primers went into the PCR. Clones were sequenced by immunoSEQ multiplex PCR, and TCRdb holds only the in-frame ones, with some missing. This sample yields approximately 160,000 clones, of which over 80% are seen a single time; roughly 4% belongs to the top ten. Sequencing was carried out using PBMCs. These receptors all come from a man aged 45-65 years in good health and CMV-seropositive.

Concerning this clone: The sample contains more than one DNA sequence encoding this CDR3. This chain links TRBV29-1 with TRBJ2-3, with TRBD2 identical over 8 bases. This CDR3 is 11 amino acids long. With V trimmed by 7 bases and J by 5 bases, 2 bases remained unmatched. Germline V gene lookup returns CDR1 SQVTM and CDR2 ANQGSEA. For the CDR3, the DNA is TGCAGCGCGGGAGGGAAAGATACGCAGTATTTT. Its translation is CSAGGKDTQYF.

The chain combines TRBV5-1 with TRBJ2-3; 7 nucleotides agree with TRBD2. Germline CDR1 is SGHRS and CDR2 is YFSETQ. Trimming removed 0 bases from V and 5 bases from J; junction bases left unmatched: 9. This CDR3 region has 16 residues. The DNA for the CDR3 is TGCGCCAGCAGCTTGGGGTTTGCGGGAGACGTAGATACGCAGTATTTT. This gives the protein CASSLGFAGDVDTQYF.

The rearrangement joins TRBV28 to TRBJ1-3; possibly TRBD1 for D (6 bases). This CDR3 is 17 amino acids long. Per germline, CDR1 MDHEN and CDR2 SYDVKM. V lost 6 bases and J lost 3, with 21 bases in between. The CDR3 DNA follows: TGTGCCAGCAGCCAGCCGGGGGGCGGGGCGATTGGAAACACCATATATTTT. Encoded protein: CASSQPGGGAIGNTIYF.

This chain connects TRBV2 to TRBJ2-3, with 11 bases that match TRBD2. The V and J ends lost 4 bases and 1 base, in that order; junction bases with no gene match: 7. The germline V gene has CDR1 SNHLY and CDR2 FYNNEI. CDR3 length: 17 residues. This CDR3 reads CASSGTGTSGRTDTQYF. For the CDR3, the DNA is TGTGCCAGCAGTGGGACGGGGACTAGCGGCCGCACAGATACGCAGTATTTT.

The chain recombines TRBV27 with TRBJ2-7; 7 bases are a match to TRBD1. Germline V CDR1 and CDR2: MNHEY, SMNVEV (reference sequence). V dropped 3 bases and J dropped 2; count of bases not matched to a gene: 1. The CDR3 runs 13 residues. The CDR3 nucleotides are TGTGCCAGCAGTTTGACAGGGACCTACGAGCAGTACTTC. This translates into CASSLTGTYEQYF.

V and J are TRBV10-1 and TRBJ2-3, with 12 bases lining up with TRBD2. The CDR3 covers 14 residues. Per the germline V gene, CDR1 is WNHNN and CDR2 is SYGVQD (reference sequence). V lost 3 bases, J lost 7 bases, and 2 bases stayed unmatched. The CDR3 is CASSETSGRHTQYF. The CDR3, as DNA: TGCGCCAGCAGTGAAACTAGCGGGAGGCATACGCAGTATTTT.

The CDR3, as DNA: TGTGCCAGCAGCGTACGGACTAGCGGGGTGTCACACTCCTACAATGAGCAGTTCTTC. It yields the protein CASSVRTSGVSHSYNEQFF. V and J are TRBV9 and TRBJ2-1, with 12 bases identical to TRBD2. The V and J ends lost 1 base and 0 bases, in that order; junction bases with no gene match: 8. CDR1 SGDLS and CDR2 YYNGEE come from the germline V gene. The CDR3 is 19 amino acids.

The CDR3 DNA sequence: TGTGCCAGCAGACCGACCGGGACAGGGGATGGCTACACCTTC. Encoded protein: CASRPTGTGDGYTF. The genes are TRBV7-3 and TRBJ1-2; 10 positions agree with TRBD1. The germline V gene has CDR1 SGHTA and CDR2 FQGTGA. The CDR3 is made up of 14 amino acids. Trimming removed 6 bases from V and 6 bases from J; junction bases left unmatched: 7.

The chain recombines TRBV7-3 with TRBJ2-5, with 11 positions matching TRBD2. Germline assignment: CDR1 SGHTA and CDR2 FQGTGA. The CDR3 is made up of 15 amino acids. V shed 4 bases and J 4 bases; nucleotides not matched to a gene: 5. CDR3 in amino acids: CASSSTSGAGETQYF. In DNA, the CDR3 is TGTGCCAGCAGCTCGACTAGCGGGGCGGGAGAGACCCAGTACTTC.

This clone was seen just once. This sequence joins TRBV28 and TRBJ2-7, with D perhaps matching TRBD2 (5 bases). Germline CDR1 and CDR2: MDHEN and SYDVKM. Between the trimmed V and J ends, which lost 6 bases and 3 bases, there was a span of 9 bases. The CDR3 covers 12 residues. Written as DNA, the CDR3 is TGTGCCAGCAGAAGCGGCTTCTACGAGCAGTACTTC. Encoded protein: CASRSGFYEQYF.

The V and J genes are TRBV15 and TRBJ1-2, with D unclear. Germline loops: CDR1 LNHNV, CDR2 YYDKDF (reference sequence). This CDR3 region has 16 residues. V gave up 0 bases and J gave up 4 bases, with 15 bases separating them. The CDR3 loop is CATSRDRGHGSYGYTF. The CDR3, as DNA: TGTGCCACCAGCAGAGATCGAGGGCATGGGAGCTATGGCTACACCTTC.

V usage is TRBV10-3 and J usage is TRBJ2-1; 10 bases map to TRBD2. CDR1 is ENHRY and CDR2 is SYGVKD in the germline V gene. Losses at the gene ends were 3 bases for V and 8 bases for J; bases not matched to a gene: 7. This CDR3 spans 15 amino acids. The CDR3, as DNA: TGTGCCATCAGTGATGCTCTAGCGGGGGTAGATGAGCAGTTCTTC. This encodes CAISDALAGVDEQFF.

The chain employs TRBV19 and TRBJ2-2; D is uncertain. The CDR3 length is 14 residues. Trimming pared 1 base from V and 4 bases from J, leaving 7 bases between. Germline V gene sequence: CDR1 LNHDA, CDR2 SQIVND (reference sequence). CDR3 sequence (DNA): TGTGCCAGTAGTATAGCGTCGAGCACCGGGGAGCTGTTTTTT. This encodes CASSIASSTGELFF.

In regard to this clone: The germline gene is not matched at one end of the junction; a read error may be the cause. The rearrangement links TRBV7-9 to TRBJ2-7; no clear D. The germline CDR1 and CDR2 sequences are SEHNR and FQNEAQ (reference sequence). The CDR3 runs 13 residues. This CDR3 reads CSSSLEEAYEQYF. The CDR3 DNA reads as TGTTCCAGCAGCTTAGAAGAGGCGTACGAGCAGTACTTC.

The chain links TRBV7-8 to TRBJ2-1; D is unclear. The germline V and J ends were trimmed by 5 bases and 5 bases, with 4 bases remaining between them. Per the germline V gene, CDR1 is SGHVS and CDR2 is FQNEAQ. The length of the CDR3 is 11 residues. CDR3 nucleotides: TGTGCCAGCAGCCGGGACAATGAGCAGTTCTTC. Translated: CASSRDNEQFF. Full variable domain (outside the CDR3, taken from reference TRBV7-8 and TRBJ2-1): GAGVSQSPRYKVAKRGQDVALRCDPISGHVSLFWYQQALGQGPEFLTYFQNEAQLDKSGLPSDRFFAERPEGSVSTLKIQRTQQEDSAVYLCASSRDNEQFFGPGTRLTVL.

The rearrangement uses TRBV10-2 and TRBJ2-5; tentative D call: TRBD1 (6 bases). The germline V gene has CDR1 WSHSY and CDR2 SAAADI. V lost 6 bases and J lost 1, with 12 bases in between. CDR3 length equals 14 residues. CDR3 nucleotide sequence: TGCGCCAGCAGGGACAGCCAACCCCAAGAGACCCAGTACTTC. Amino acids: CASRDSQPQETQYF.

The gene calls are TRBV7-9 and TRBJ1-5, with 9 nucleotides matching TRBD1. Germline CDR1 and CDR2: SEHNR and FQNEAQ (reference sequence). V lost 7 bases, J lost 4 bases, and 5 bases stayed unmatched. The CDR3 totals 14 residues. The DNA of the CDR3 is TGTGCCAGCAACTCGGGGACAGGGAATCAGCCCCAGCATTTT. Its translation: CASNSGTGNQPQHF.

The J gene is TRBJ1-4, the V gene TRBV14; D is perhaps TRBD1 (5 bases). The CDR3 length is 17 residues. From germline, CDR1 is SGHDN and CDR2 FVKESK. V was shortened by 0 bases and J by 10 bases, with 21 bases between the two germline ends. Written as DNA, the CDR3 is TGTGCCAGCAGCCAAGATGTCGGGGGATCGCTCTCTGGAAAACTGTTTTTT. This translates into CASSQDVGGSLSGKLFF.

This chain links TRBV6-5 with TRBJ1-1; D is possibly TRBD1 (6 bases). The CDR3 runs to 15 residues. V lost 6 bases and J 2 bases, leaving 16 bases between the germline ends. From germline, CDR1 is MNHEY and CDR2 SVGAGI. DNA of the CDR3: TGTGCCAGCAGCCTCAGCAGGGGACACAACACTGAAGCTTTCTTT. This sequence encodes CASSLSRGHNTEAFF.

The chain has TRBV5-1 and TRBJ2-7, with 9 bases lining up with TRBD2. Germline V gene lookup returns CDR1 SGHRS and CDR2 YFSETQ. This CDR3 has 15 amino acids. With 5 bases clipped from V and 2 bases from J, the junction kept 8 bases outside the gene matches. The CDR3 reads CASSQNSGSPYEQYF. The CDR3 DNA sequence: TGCGCCAGCAGTCAGAATAGCGGGAGCCCCTACGAGCAGTACTTC.

The rearrangement uses TRBV5-4 and TRBJ2-3, with 15 bases that match TRBD2. Germline lookup yields CDR1 SGHNT and CDR2 YYREEE (reference sequence). This CDR3 region has 18 residues. V shed 1 base, J shed 0 bases, and the junction held 3 bases outside the gene matches. CDR3: CASSLWTSGGVSTDTQYF. The CDR3 nucleotides are TGTGCCAGCAGCTTGTGGACTAGCGGGGGGGTAAGCACAGATACGCAGTATTTT.

V usage is TRBV6-5 and J usage is TRBJ2-7; 9 nucleotides agree with TRBD1. V lost 5 bases, J lost 7 bases, and 6 bases stayed unmatched. The CDR3 loop spans 13 amino acids. CDR1 MNHEY and CDR2 SVGAGI come from the germline V gene. Here the CDR3 DNA reads TGTGCCAGCAGTGACGGGACAGGGAAAGAGCAGTACTTC. Amino acid sequence: CASSDGTGKEQYF.

This rearrangement joins TRBV9 to TRBJ1-2, with a tentative D call TRBD1 (6 bases). The CDR3 spans 15 residues. The germline gives CDR1 SGDLS, CDR2 YYNGEE. Deletions cut 0 bases from V and 2 bases from J, with 11 bases between. The CDR3: CASSVEWTDNYGYTF. The DNA for the CDR3 is TGTGCCAGCAGCGTAGAGTGGACAGACAACTATGGCTACACCTTC.

This chain links TRBV5-1 with TRBJ2-6, with 7 positions matching TRBD1. V dropped 3 bases and J dropped 2; count of bases not matched to a gene: 2. CDR3 length: 15 residues. CDR1 is SGHRS and CDR2 is YFSETQ in the germline V gene. The chain's CDR3 is CASSSGTAGANVLTF. CDR3 in DNA: TGCGCCAGCAGCTCTGGGACAGCTGGGGCCAACGTCCTGACTTTC.

This clone was found once. The chain couples TRBV15 to TRBJ2-6; D is perhaps TRBD1 (5 bases). The CDR3 has 16 amino acids. Germline loops: CDR1 LNHNV, CDR2 YYDKDF (reference sequence). The V gene lost 4 bases and the J gene lost 0 bases, with 10 bases spanning the gap. CDR3 sequence reads: CATSKAQGSGANVLTF. CDR3 bases: TGTGCCACCAGCAAAGCGCAGGGCTCTGGGGCCAACGTCCTGACTTTC.

The CDR3 bases are TGTGCCAGCATCGAACTAGCGGGAGGCTACGAGCAGTACTTC. As protein: CASIELAGGYEQYF. J is TRBJ2-7 and V is TRBV2, with 12 bases identical to TRBD2. This CDR3 contains 14 residues. V lost 7 bases, J lost 3 bases, and 4 bases stayed unmatched. Germline CDR1 reads SNHLY; CDR2 reads FYNNEI.

The rearrangement links TRBV27 to TRBJ1-5; D not certain. With 3 bases removed from V and 0 bases from J, the gap between germline ends came to 12 bases. The CDR3 runs 16 residues. CDR1 is MNHEY and CDR2 is SMNVEV in the germline V gene (reference sequence). In DNA form, the CDR3 reads TGTGCCAGCAGTTTGAAGACACCCCATAGCAATCAGCCCCAGCATTTT. It yields the protein CASSLKTPHSNQPQHF.

The rearrangement joins TRBV19 to TRBJ1-5, with a tentative D call TRBD1 (5 bases). V lost 3 bases to trimming and J lost 0 bases, with 12 bases between them. The CDR3 sequence is 16 residues long. The germline CDR1 and CDR2 sequences are LNHDA and SQIVND (reference sequence). The CDR3 sequence: CASSIGAGFSNQPQHF. Here the CDR3 DNA reads TGTGCCAGTAGTATCGGGGCGGGGTTTAGCAATCAGCCCCAGCATTTT. The variable domain in full, with the rest retrieved from reference TRBV19 and TRBJ1-5, is DGGITQSPKYLFRKEGQNVTLSCEQNLNHDAMYWYRQDPGQGLRLIYYSQIVNDFQKGDIAEGYSVSREKKESFPLTVTSAQKNPTAFYLCASSIGAGFSNQPQHFGDGTRLSIL.